The text below deals with one T cell receptor beta chain. The CDR3 spans 19 residues. The V gene's germline CDR1 is SGHDN and CDR2 FVKESK. V lost 1 base, J lost 1 base, and 20 bases lay in between. The data belong to a study of T-cell reconstitution after alpha-beta-depleted transplantation in children. Unique molecular identifiers were incorporated when the TCRbeta library was constructed. TCRdb reprocessed the PCR reads with MiXCR, giving one entry per CDR3 protein. The sample holds roughly 500,000 distinct CDR3 sequences, about 17% seen once. The chain couples TRBV14 to TRBJ2-1; possibly TRBD2 for D (5 bases). The source material was PBMCs from the stem cell graft donor, sampled from the stem cell graft. The clonotype originates from a human donor who donated a stem cell graft to a child with acute lymphoblastic leukemia. The CDR3 sequence: CASSQVVLEGFDSYNEQFF. CDR3 DNA: TGTGCCAGCAGCCAAGTCGTTTTAGAGGGTTTTGATTCCTACAATGAGCAGTTCTTC.